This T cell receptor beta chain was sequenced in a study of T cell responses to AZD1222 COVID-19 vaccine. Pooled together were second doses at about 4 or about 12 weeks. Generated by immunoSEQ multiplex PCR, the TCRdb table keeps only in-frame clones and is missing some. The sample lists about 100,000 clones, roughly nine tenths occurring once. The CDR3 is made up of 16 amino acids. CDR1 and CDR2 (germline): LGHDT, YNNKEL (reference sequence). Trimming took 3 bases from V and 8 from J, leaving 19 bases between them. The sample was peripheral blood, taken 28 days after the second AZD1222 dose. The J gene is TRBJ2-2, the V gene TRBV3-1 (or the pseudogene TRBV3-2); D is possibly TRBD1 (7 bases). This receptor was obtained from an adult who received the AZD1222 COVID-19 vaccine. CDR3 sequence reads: CASSQRDRDLGGELFF. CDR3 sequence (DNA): TGTGCCAGCAGCCAGAGAGACAGGGACTTGGGGGGGGAGCTGTTTTTT.